This TCR beta chain emerged from a study of blood T cell repertoires in COVID-19. As for the study in general: The United States, Italy and Spain provided the acute and convalescent COVID-19 samples. From T cells, B-cell-depleted T cells, or PBMCs came the material, which was cDNA or gDNA.

Only in-frame clones appear in the TCRdb table, and some are missing; sequencing was by immunoSEQ multiplex PCR. The table shows roughly 350,000 clones, with approximately 81% occurring only once. Germline CDR1 and CDR2: MDHEN and SYDVKM. CDR3 length: 14 residues. V was pared by 2 bases and J by 7 bases, with 12 bases between. The source of this sequence is a woman in her late teens or twenties with acute or convalescent COVID-19. Sequences were obtained from peripheral blood. The chain carries TRBV28 and TRBJ2-1, with D maybe TRBD1 (6 bases). CDR3 protein: CASSLGGARNEQFF. CDR3 sequence (DNA): TGTGCCAGCAGTTTAGGGGGCGCTCGGAATGAGCAGTTCTTC.